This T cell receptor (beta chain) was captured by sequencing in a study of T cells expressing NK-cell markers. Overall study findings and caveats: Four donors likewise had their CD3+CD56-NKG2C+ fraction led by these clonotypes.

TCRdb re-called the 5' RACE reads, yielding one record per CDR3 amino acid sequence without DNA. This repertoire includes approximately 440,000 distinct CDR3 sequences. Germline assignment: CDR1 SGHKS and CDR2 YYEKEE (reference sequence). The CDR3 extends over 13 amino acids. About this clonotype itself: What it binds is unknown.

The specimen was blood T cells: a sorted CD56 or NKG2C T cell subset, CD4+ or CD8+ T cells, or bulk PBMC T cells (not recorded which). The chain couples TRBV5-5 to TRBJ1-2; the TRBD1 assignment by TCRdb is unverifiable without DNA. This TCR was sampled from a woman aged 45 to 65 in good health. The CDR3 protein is CATSGQSNYGYTF.